Below are 3 T cell receptor beta chains sequenced from a single sample in a study of blood T cell repertoires in COVID-19. Clones were read by immunoSEQ multiplex PCR, and TCRdb kept only the in-frame ones, dropping some. The sample shows over 70,000 clones, approximately 86% of them seen only once. Sequencing was performed on peripheral blood. These receptors originate from a human donor in a cohort sampled during active COVID-19.

The chain combines TRBV6-1 with TRBJ1-2, with a tentative D call TRBD1 (6 bases). Looked up from germline, CDR1 is MNHNS and CDR2 is SASEGT. Trimming shortened V by 0 bases and J by 2 bases, and 13 bases separated the two germline ends. The CDR3 totals 16 residues. The CDR3 DNA follows: TGTGCCAGCAGTGAAGCTTTTACCCAGGGGAACTATGGCTACACCTTC. It translates to CASSEAFTQGNYGYTF.

This chain joins TRBV27 and TRBJ2-5; 13 nucleotides match TRBD2. Germline assignment: CDR1 MNHEY and CDR2 SMNVEV (reference sequence). The CDR3 spans 17 residues. V shed 5 bases and J 5 bases; nucleotides not matched to a gene: 11. CDR3 bases: TGTGCCAGCAGTCCGCGGACTAGCGGGAGAAAGGGGGAGACCCAGTACTTC. Protein: CASSPRTSGRKGETQYF.

The chain carries TRBV4-1 and TRBJ2-1; 7 bases are a match to TRBD2. The V gene end was trimmed by 4 bases and the J gene end by 5 bases; junction bases not matched to a gene: 8. CDR1 and CDR2 (germline): MGHRA, YSYEKL. This CDR3 comprises 15 residues. The CDR3 region is CASSLRAGVNNEQFF. CDR3 nucleotides: TGCGCCAGCAGCCTGCGGGCGGGAGTTAACAATGAGCAGTTCTTC.